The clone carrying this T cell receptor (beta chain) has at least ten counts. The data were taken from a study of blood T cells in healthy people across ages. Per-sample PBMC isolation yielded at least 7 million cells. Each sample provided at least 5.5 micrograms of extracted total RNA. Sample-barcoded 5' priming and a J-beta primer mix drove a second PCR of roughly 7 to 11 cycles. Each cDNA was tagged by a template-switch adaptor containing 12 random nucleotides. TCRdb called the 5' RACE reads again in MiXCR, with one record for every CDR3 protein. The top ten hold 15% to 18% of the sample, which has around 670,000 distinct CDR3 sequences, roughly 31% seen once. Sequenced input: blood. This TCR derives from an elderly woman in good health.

The CDR3 sequence is CATSSSDLADYGYTF. The DNA of the CDR3 is TGTGCCACCAGCAGTTCGGACCTGGCGGACTATGGCTACACCTTC. The chain links TRBV15 to TRBJ1-2; D gene unclear. The V and J ends lost 3 bases and 3 bases respectively, with 14 bases between them. CDR3 length: 15 residues. CDR1 LNHNV and CDR2 YYDKDF come from the germline V gene (reference sequence).